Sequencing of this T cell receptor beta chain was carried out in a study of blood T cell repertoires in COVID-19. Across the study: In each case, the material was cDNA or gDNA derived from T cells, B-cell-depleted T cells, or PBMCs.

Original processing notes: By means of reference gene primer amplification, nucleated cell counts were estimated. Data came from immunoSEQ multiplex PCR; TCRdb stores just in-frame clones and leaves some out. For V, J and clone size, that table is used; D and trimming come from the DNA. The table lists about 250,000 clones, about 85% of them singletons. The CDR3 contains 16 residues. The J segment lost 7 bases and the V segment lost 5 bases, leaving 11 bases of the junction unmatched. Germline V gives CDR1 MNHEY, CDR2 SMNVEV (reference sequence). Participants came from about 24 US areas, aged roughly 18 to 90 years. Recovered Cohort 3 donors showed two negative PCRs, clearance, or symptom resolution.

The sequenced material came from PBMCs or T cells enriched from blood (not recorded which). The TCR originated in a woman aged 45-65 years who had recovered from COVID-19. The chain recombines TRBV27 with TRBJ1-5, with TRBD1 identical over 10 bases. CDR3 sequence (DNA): TGTGCCAGCAGTCTAAAAATGACAGGGGGCAGGCAGCCCCAGCATTTT. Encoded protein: CASSLKMTGGRQPQHF.